These 5 T cell receptor beta chains were sequenced from one sample in a study of CD8 T cells in ankylosing spondylitis. TCRdb independently ran MiXCR on the 5' RACE reads; one entry per CDR3 protein. The table records about 220,000 distinct CDR3 sequences, roughly 25% of them present only once. The sequenced sample consisted of blood, either unsorted or a sorted T cell fraction (not recorded which). These receptors all stem from a male donor with ankylosing spondylitis or in good health (not recorded which).

In this sample, this clonotype turned up many times. V and J are TRBV5-1 and TRBJ1-5; D call uncertain. The length of the CDR3 is 16 residues. Trimming shortened V by 0 bases and J by 1 base, and 11 bases separated the two germline ends. Germline values: CDR1 SGHRS, CDR2 YFSETQ. CDR3 coding DNA: TGCGCCAGCAGCTTGGCCCGCCCGGGGAGCAATCAGCCCCAGCATTTT. Translation gives CASSLARPGSNQPQHF.

As regards this clonotype: A clone one base away is much larger, so this may be a read error. J is TRBJ2-7 and V is TRBV18, with D uncertain. There are 14 residues in the CDR3. The V and J ends lost 0 bases and 5 bases respectively, with 11 bases between them. Germline values: CDR1 KGHSH, CDR2 LQKENI. The CDR3 is CASSPPTRRNEQYF. The CDR3 nucleotides read TGTGCCAGCTCACCACCGACCAGGCGCAACGAGCAGTACTTC.

This clonotype has a handful of counts. The chain joins TRBV11-2 to TRBJ2-1; 9 bases are a match to TRBD2. CDR1 is SGHAT, CDR2 FQNNGV, per germline. This CDR3 region has 16 residues. Losses at the gene ends were 5 bases for V and 4 bases for J; bases not matched to a gene: 9. CDR3 region: CASSRLAGDVYNEQFF. Here the CDR3 DNA reads TGTGCCAGCAGCCGATTAGCGGGAGACGTTTACAATGAGCAGTTCTTC.

V and J are TRBV6-1 and TRBJ2-5; possible D gene TRBD1, 5 bases. CDR1 and CDR2 (germline): MNHNS, SASEGT. This CDR3 spans 13 amino acids. V was cut by 6 bases and J by 1 base, with 9 bases left in between. The CDR3 DNA is TGTGCCAGCAGGACTGACAGCCAAGAGACCCAGTACTTC. Residues: CASRTDSQETQYF.

The table lists this clonotype with many counts. The chain recombines TRBV18 with TRBJ2-7; tentative D call: TRBD2 (5 bases). The V end was cut by 0 bases, the J end by 3 bases, with 18 bases between. This CDR3 is built from 17 residues. CDR1 is KGHSH, CDR2 LQKENI, per germline. The CDR3 nucleotides are TGTGCCAGCTCACCACCGGTATTTGTCGGGAATCGCTACGAGCAGTACTTC. The encoded protein is CASSPPVFVGNRYEQYF. Filled out from reference TRBV18 and TRBJ2-7, the complete variable domain reads NAGVMQNPRHLVRRRGQEARLRCSPMKGHSHVYWYRQLPEEGLKFMVYLQKENIIDESGMPKERFSAEFPKEGPSILRIQQVVRGDSAAYFCASSPPVFVGNRYEQYFGPGTRLTVT.